This T cell receptor beta chain comes out of a study of blood T cell repertoires in COVID-19. Study-level information: COVID-19 samples from acute and convalescent phases originated in the United States, Italy and Spain. The analysed material was cDNA or gDNA that came from T cells, B-cell-depleted T cells, or PBMCs.

How the authors handled the data: Reference gene primer amplification gave estimated nucleated cell counts. Data came from immunoSEQ multiplex PCR; TCRdb stores just in-frame clones and leaves some out. That table gives V, J and clone size, and the DNA gave D and trimming. The table has about 85,000 clones, approximately 89% seen once; the top ten hold approximately 2.3%. Germline CDR1 is SGHNT and CDR2 is YYREEE (reference sequence). V was clipped by 2 bases and J by 3 bases, with 9 bases between them. The CDR3 covers 14 residues. This receptor was obtained from a human donor with active COVID-19. The donor label of this sample is uncertain. Input material: peripheral blood. V and J are TRBV5-4 and TRBJ2-1; D unresolved. The chain's CDR3 is CASSFYAGYNEQFF. The CDR3 nucleotides read TGTGCCAGCAGCTTTTACGCAGGCTACAATGAGCAGTTCTTC.